This record concerns one TCR beta chain sequence. This record belongs to a study of blood T cell repertoires in COVID-19. The overall study: Some COVID-19 samples were acute and others convalescent; all came from the United States, Italy and Spain.

Generated by immunoSEQ multiplex PCR, the TCRdb table keeps only in-frame clones and is missing some. The table includes roughly 100,000 clones, 91% detected once. The origin of this receptor is a man aged 50 to 59 with acute or convalescent COVID-19. Sequenced: peripheral blood.

Here the CDR3 DNA reads TGTGCCAGCAGGACCACCGGGACAGGCCTATATGGCTACACCTTC. Encoded protein: CASRTTGTGLYGYTF. The chain uses TRBV5-6 and TRBJ1-2; 8 bases fit TRBD1. Losses at the gene ends were 5 bases for V and 5 bases for J; bases not matched to a gene: 11. Germline-derived CDR1 and CDR2 are SGHDT and YYEEEE. The CDR3 is 15 residues long.